These T cell receptor beta chains were read from a single sample in a study of T-cell reconstitution after alpha-beta-depleted transplantation in children. TCRdb redid the calling of the PCR reads with MiXCR, one entry per CDR3 protein. The data show 170,000 or so distinct CDR3 sequences, about 6.4% seen once. Sequencing was performed on PBMCs from the stem cell graft donor, taken from the stem cell graft. All receptors come from a human donor who donated a stem cell graft to a child with Wiskott-Aldrich syndrome. CDR3s include the opening cysteine and the closing phenylalanine or tryptophan. D genes are given only for firm matches. The size entry is marked missing in some rows and otherwise reads once, few, many or a size class.

j_call: TRBJ1-2
v_call: TRBV5-1
d_call: -
clone_size: many
cdr3_aa: CASSKSGTGDGYTF
cdr3_nt: TGCGCCAGCAGCAAATCCGGGACCGGCGACGGCTACACCTTC

j_call: TRBJ2-1
v_call: TRBV7-2
d_call: -
clone_size: few
cdr3_aa: CASSPILAPGAEQFF
cdr3_nt: TGTGCCAGCAGCCCCATTTTGGCCCCCGGGGCTGAGCAGTTCTTC

j_call: TRBJ2-1
v_call: TRBV24-1
d_call: -
clone_size: many
cdr3_aa: CATSERDRTYNEQFF
cdr3_nt: TGTGCCACCAGTGAACGTGACAGAACCTACAATGAGCAGTTCTTC

j_call: TRBJ1-6
v_call: TRBV5-1
d_call: TRBD1
clone_size: many
cdr3_aa: CASSSRSGQANSPLHF
cdr3_nt: TGCGCCAGCAGCTCGAGATCGGGACAGGCGAATTCACCCCTCCACTTT

j_call: TRBJ2-7
v_call: TRBV10-1
d_call: -
clone_size: many
cdr3_aa: CASSGGMGTSEQYF
cdr3_nt: TGCGCCAGCAGTGGGGGAATGGGGACCTCCGAGCAGTACTTC

j_call: TRBJ2-7
v_call: TRBV19
d_call: TRBD1
clone_size: few
cdr3_aa: CASSGDSSNEQYF
cdr3_nt: TGTGCCAGTAGCGGGGACAGCTCGAACGAGCAGTACTTC

j_call: TRBJ2-5
v_call: TRBV20-1
d_call: TRBD2
clone_size: many
cdr3_aa: CSARDLRTSGGQETQYF
cdr3_nt: TGCAGTGCTAGAGATTTAAGGACTAGCGGGGGTCAAGAGACCCAGTACTTC

j_call: TRBJ2-3
v_call: TRBV3-1
d_call: TRBD1
clone_size: -
cdr3_aa: CASSFKDRPQGTDTQYF
cdr3_nt: TGTGCCAGCAGCTTTAAGGACAGGCCCCAGGGCACAGATACGCAGTATTTT

j_call: TRBJ1-1
v_call: TRBV12-3/TRBV12-4
d_call: -
clone_size: many
cdr3_aa: CASSQRGGYTEAFF
cdr3_nt: TGTGCCAGCAGTCAAAGGGGAGGTTACACTGAAGCTTTCTTT

j_call: TRBJ2-2
v_call: TRBV7-9
d_call: TRBD1
clone_size: many
cdr3_aa: CASRDRAVTGELFF
cdr3_nt: TGTGCCAGCCGCGACAGGGCGGTCACCGGGGAGCTGTTTTTT

j_call: TRBJ2-6
v_call: TRBV12-3/TRBV12-4
d_call: -
clone_size: few
cdr3_aa: CASSWDSGANVLTF
cdr3_nt: TGTGCCAGCAGTTGGGACTCTGGGGCCAACGTCCTGACTTTC

j_call: TRBJ2-1
v_call: TRBV5-1
d_call: -
clone_size: many
cdr3_aa: CASLPRGSSDEQFF
cdr3_nt: TGCGCCAGCCTCCCCCGGGGGTCTTCGGATGAGCAGTTCTTC

j_call: TRBJ1-1
v_call: TRBV20-1
d_call: TRBD1
clone_size: many
cdr3_aa: CSARKQGSTRGEAFF
cdr3_nt: TGCAGTGCTAGAAAACAGGGGTCAACTAGAGGTGAAGCTTTCTTT

j_call: TRBJ2-7
v_call: TRBV7-9
d_call: -
clone_size: few
cdr3_aa: CASSSSYRYEQYF
cdr3_nt: TGTGCCAGCAGCTCCTCCTACAGATACGAGCAGTACTTC

j_call: TRBJ1-5
v_call: TRBV4-1
d_call: -
clone_size: many
cdr3_aa: CASSQVGGGDSNQPQHF
cdr3_nt: TGCGCCAGCAGCCAAGTCGGGGGTGGGGATAGCAATCAGCCCCAGCATTTT

j_call: TRBJ2-2
v_call: TRBV7-9
d_call: TRBD1
clone_size: many
cdr3_aa: CASSITGDTGELFF
cdr3_nt: TGTGCCAGCAGCATTACAGGGGACACCGGGGAGCTGTTTTTT

j_call: TRBJ1-4
v_call: TRBV13
d_call: TRBD1
clone_size: -
cdr3_aa: CASSSRQGVEKLFF
cdr3_nt: TGTGCCAGCAGCTCGAGACAGGGAGTCGAAAAACTGTTTTTT

j_call: TRBJ2-2
v_call: TRBV4-3
d_call: -
clone_size: few
cdr3_aa: CASSQDVGRPNTGELFF
cdr3_nt: TGCGCCAGCAGCCAAGATGTCGGCCGACCGAACACCGGGGAGCTGTTTTTT

j_call: TRBJ1-1
v_call: TRBV12-3/TRBV12-4
d_call: TRBD1
clone_size: many
cdr3_aa: CASKGQKNTEAFF
cdr3_nt: TGTGCCAGCAAGGGACAGAAGAACACTGAAGCTTTCTTT

j_call: TRBJ2-2
v_call: TRBV12-3/TRBV12-4
d_call: -
clone_size: many
cdr3_aa: CASSFVGDGELFF
cdr3_nt: TGTGCCAGCAGTTTTGTGGGGGACGGGGAGCTGTTTTTT

j_call: TRBJ2-7
v_call: TRBV15
d_call: TRBD1
clone_size: few
cdr3_aa: CATSSERNRGTSSYEQYF
cdr3_nt: TGTGCCACCAGCAGTGAACGGAACAGGGGAACGAGCTCCTACGAGCAGTACTTC

j_call: TRBJ2-1
v_call: TRBV3-1
d_call: -
clone_size: many
cdr3_aa: CASSRLDNEQFF
cdr3_nt: TGTGCCAGCAGCCGGTTGGACAATGAGCAGTTCTTC

j_call: TRBJ1-5
v_call: TRBV18
d_call: -
clone_size: few
cdr3_aa: CASSPWEGVNQPQHF
cdr3_nt: TGTGCCAGCTCACCCTGGGAGGGGGTTAATCAGCCCCAGCATTTT

j_call: TRBJ1-1
v_call: TRBV30
d_call: -
clone_size: few
cdr3_aa: CAWDENTEAFF
cdr3_nt: TGTGCCTGGGACGAGAACACTGAAGCTTTCTTT

j_call: TRBJ2-3
v_call: TRBV6-4
d_call: TRBD2
clone_size: few
cdr3_aa: CASSEEAGDTDTQYF
cdr3_nt: TGTGCCAGCAGTGAAGAAGCGGGGGACACAGATACGCAGTATTTT

j_call: TRBJ2-1
v_call: TRBV5-1
d_call: -
clone_size: many
cdr3_aa: CASSQYDEQFF
cdr3_nt: TGCGCCAGCAGCCAATACGATGAGCAGTTCTTC

j_call: TRBJ2-3
v_call: TRBV7-9
d_call: TRBD1
clone_size: few
cdr3_aa: CASSGYRRTGAPDTQYF
cdr3_nt: TGTGCCAGCAGCGGCTACCGACGGACAGGGGCCCCAGATACGCAGTATTTT

j_call: TRBJ1-1
v_call: TRBV11-2
d_call: -
clone_size: many
cdr3_aa: CASSSPRPGHNPNTEAFF
cdr3_nt: TGTGCCAGCAGCTCCCCCCGACCCGGCCATAACCCGAACACTGAAGCTTTCTTT

j_call: TRBJ1-1
v_call: TRBV6-1
d_call: -
clone_size: many
cdr3_aa: CASSLSAALGNTEAFF
cdr3_nt: TGTGCCAGCAGTCTCTCTGCGGCTTTGGGGAACACTGAAGCTTTCTTT

j_call: TRBJ2-2
v_call: TRBV24-1
d_call: TRBD1
clone_size: many
cdr3_aa: CATSPFSGTGAGELFF
cdr3_nt: TGTGCCACCAGTCCCTTTTCCGGGACAGGGGCCGGGGAGCTGTTTTTT

j_call: TRBJ2-5
v_call: TRBV12-3/TRBV12-4
d_call: -
clone_size: many
cdr3_aa: CASSLSSREGTQYF
cdr3_nt: TGTGCCAGCAGTTTAAGCAGCCGGGAAGGGACCCAGTACTTC

j_call: TRBJ2-7
v_call: TRBV10-1
d_call: TRBD1
clone_size: few
cdr3_aa: CASSAIRTGHSYEQYF
cdr3_nt: TGCGCCAGCAGTGCAATACGGACAGGGCACTCCTACGAGCAGTACTTC

j_call: TRBJ2-7
v_call: TRBV29-1
d_call: -
clone_size: many
cdr3_aa: CSVVGRDPFEQYF
cdr3_nt: TGCAGCGTTGTAGGGCGGGACCCCTTCGAGCAGTACTTC

j_call: TRBJ2-7
v_call: TRBV18
d_call: TRBD1
clone_size: -
cdr3_aa: CASSPRQGMGEQYF
cdr3_nt: TGTGCCAGCTCACCCCGACAGGGAATGGGCGAGCAGTACTTC

j_call: TRBJ2-3
v_call: TRBV12-3/TRBV12-4
d_call: TRBD1
clone_size: many
cdr3_aa: CASSLQGADTQYF
cdr3_nt: TGTGCCAGCAGTTTGCAGGGGGCAGATACGCAGTATTTT

j_call: TRBJ2-1
v_call: TRBV5-1
d_call: -
clone_size: many
cdr3_aa: CASSSPMADEQFF
cdr3_nt: TGCGCCAGCAGTTCCCCCATGGCCGATGAGCAGTTCTTC

j_call: TRBJ2-7
v_call: TRBV6-1
d_call: -
clone_size: -
cdr3_aa: CASSEAVPDYEQYF
cdr3_nt: TGTGCCAGCAGTGAAGCGGTACCGGACTACGAGCAGTACTTC

j_call: TRBJ1-2
v_call: TRBV7-2
d_call: -
clone_size: -
cdr3_aa: CASSLRWTESGYTF
cdr3_nt: TGTGCCAGCAGCTTACGATGGACGGAATCCGGCTACACCTTC

j_call: TRBJ1-2
v_call: TRBV11-2
d_call: TRBD1
clone_size: many
cdr3_aa: CASSFDRGHGYTF
cdr3_nt: TGTGCCAGCAGCTTTGACAGGGGGCATGGCTACACCTTC

j_call: TRBJ2-7
v_call: TRBV6-5
d_call: -
clone_size: many
cdr3_aa: CASSYFSGQLAYEQYF
cdr3_nt: TGTGCCAGCAGTTACTTCTCAGGGCAGTTGGCCTACGAGCAGTACTTC

j_call: TRBJ2-1
v_call: TRBV24-1
d_call: TRBD2
clone_size: many
cdr3_aa: CATSDRTSGSPEQFF
cdr3_nt: TGTGCCACCAGTGATCGGACTAGCGGGAGTCCCGAGCAGTTCTTC

j_call: TRBJ2-7
v_call: TRBV12-3/TRBV12-4
d_call: TRBD2
clone_size: many
cdr3_aa: CASSLGSGATAQYF
cdr3_nt: TGTGCCAGCAGTTTAGGTAGCGGGGCAACCGCCCAGTACTTC

j_call: TRBJ2-7
v_call: TRBV5-1
d_call: TRBD1
clone_size: many
cdr3_aa: CASSLVGTGTYEQYF
cdr3_nt: TGCGCCAGCAGCTTGGTAGGGACAGGTACCTACGAGCAGTACTTC

j_call: TRBJ1-4
v_call: TRBV6-5
d_call: TRBD1
clone_size: many
cdr3_aa: CASSTGTGFGEKLFF
cdr3_nt: TGTGCCAGCAGCACCGGGACAGGGTTTGGTGAAAAACTGTTTTTT

j_call: TRBJ1-2
v_call: TRBV5-8
d_call: TRBD1
clone_size: many
cdr3_aa: CASRRRDRRYGYTF
cdr3_nt: TGTGCCAGCAGACGCCGGGACAGGCGGTATGGCTACACCTTC

j_call: TRBJ1-1
v_call: TRBV12-3/TRBV12-4
d_call: -
clone_size: many
cdr3_aa: CASRGRNTEAFF
cdr3_nt: TGTGCCAGCAGGGGGAGGAACACTGAAGCTTTCTTT

j_call: TRBJ2-1
v_call: TRBV25-1
d_call: -
clone_size: many
cdr3_aa: CASRPVWNEQFF
cdr3_nt: TGTGCCAGCCGTCCAGTGTGGAATGAGCAGTTCTTC

j_call: TRBJ2-1
v_call: TRBV4-1
d_call: TRBD2
clone_size: many
cdr3_aa: CASSQDPSGDDNEQFF
cdr3_nt: TGCGCCAGCAGCCAAGATCCTAGCGGGGACGATAATGAGCAGTTCTTC

j_call: TRBJ1-5
v_call: TRBV24-1
d_call: -
clone_size: many
cdr3_aa: CATADSNQPQHF
cdr3_nt: TGTGCCACCGCGGACAGCAATCAGCCCCAGCATTTT

j_call: TRBJ2-5
v_call: TRBV12-3/TRBV12-4
d_call: -
clone_size: many
cdr3_aa: CASSLAGTPQETQYF
cdr3_nt: TGTGCCAGCAGTTTAGCTGGGACTCCTCAAGAGACCCAGTACTTC

j_call: TRBJ2-7
v_call: TRBV24-1
d_call: -
clone_size: many
cdr3_aa: CATSDSGTTYEQYF
cdr3_nt: TGTGCCACCAGTGACTCAGGGACAACATACGAGCAGTACTTC

j_call: TRBJ2-7
v_call: TRBV27
d_call: TRBD1
clone_size: -
cdr3_aa: CASTLQGDSYEQYF
cdr3_nt: TGTGCCAGCACCCTTCAGGGGGATTCCTACGAGCAGTACTTC

j_call: TRBJ2-4
v_call: TRBV10-2
d_call: TRBD1
clone_size: many
cdr3_aa: CASSDRGLAKNIQYF
cdr3_nt: TGCGCCAGCAGCGACAGGGGCCTAGCCAAAAACATTCAGTACTTC

j_call: TRBJ1-1
v_call: TRBV5-1
d_call: -
clone_size: many
cdr3_aa: CASSLGRYPTEAFF
cdr3_nt: TGCGCCAGCAGCTTGGGTAGGTACCCCACTGAAGCTTTCTTT

j_call: TRBJ2-2
v_call: TRBV15
d_call: -
clone_size: -
cdr3_aa: CATSRKTGFGATGELFF
cdr3_nt: TGTGCCACCAGCAGAAAAACAGGGTTTGGGGCTACCGGGGAGCTGTTTTTT